Below, 27 T cell receptor beta chains from the same sample are listed, as sequenced in a study of T cells in Graves' hyperthyroidism and ophthalmopathy. The TCR beta CDR3 regions underwent amplification using RNA transcripts as the source. TCR CDR3 regions were first amplified by RT-PCR with HTBI primers. TCRdb reprocessed the multiplex PCR reads with MiXCR, giving one entry per CDR3 protein. Of about 290,000 distinct CDR3 sequences in the sample, about 13% are singletons; the top ten hold 7.9%. Source material: blood. The receptors stem from a woman between 40 and 55 years old with Graves' hyperthyroidism.

Details on this clonotype: Germline and junction disagree at one end, which may indicate a read error. The chain employs TRBV12-3 or TRBV12-4 and TRBJ2-3, with D uncertain. The CDR3 is made up of 11 amino acids. The CDR3 region is CVSTFTDTQYF. The CDR3 DNA reads as TGTGTCAGCACTTTCACAGATACGCAGTATTTT.

This clonotype showed up many times. The chain has TRBV13 and TRBJ1-2; D unclear. Germline-derived CDR1 and CDR2 are PRHDT and FYEKMQ (reference sequence). V was shortened by 3 bases and J by 4 bases, with 15 bases between the two germline ends. This CDR3 is built from 15 residues. The CDR3 is CASSFGPDVGYGYTF. CDR3 in DNA: TGTGCCAGCAGCTTTGGGCCCGACGTGGGCTATGGCTACACCTTC.

There are a few counts of this clonotype. V usage is TRBV20-1 and J usage is TRBJ2-3; tentatively, D is TRBD2 (7 bases). The germline gives CDR1 DFQATT, CDR2 SNEGSKA (reference sequence). This CDR3 spans 15 amino acids. The ends were cut back, 4 bases at V and 3 bases at J, with 17 bases in the middle. The CDR3 region is CSAIPRGGVTDTQYF. DNA of the CDR3: TGCAGTGCTATTCCTAGGGGGGGAGTGACAGATACGCAGTATTTT.

This clonotype was counted between two and nine times. This chain links TRBV9 with TRBJ2-7; either TRBD1 or TRBD2 may fit D (5 bases each). The CDR3 extends over 15 amino acids. Germline CDR1 is SGDLS and CDR2 is YYNGEE. Trimming took 0 bases from V and 4 from J, leaving 14 bases between them. The CDR3 bases are TGTGCCAGCAGCGTAGGTAGTGGGACCGTATACGAGCAGTACTTC. This translates into CASSVGSGTVYEQYF.

This clonotype was recorded many times. The chain couples TRBV20-1 to TRBJ2-7, with TRBD2 matching over 9 bases. J was trimmed by 2 bases and V by 0 bases; bases with no gene match: 5. This CDR3 is built from 15 residues. CDR1 and CDR2 from the germline V gene are DFQATT and SNEGSKA (reference sequence). The CDR3 DNA is TGCAGTGCTAGAGATAGCGGGAGCTTTGCCTACGAGCAGTACTTC. Translation gives CSARDSGSFAYEQYF.

The chain has TRBV28 and TRBJ2-1, with 11 bases lining up with TRBD2. V lost 5 bases and J lost 7; bases outside the gene matches: 10. Germline V gives CDR1 MDHEN, CDR2 SYDVKM. The CDR3 contains 16 residues. The CDR3: CASSRTLAGVGNEQFF. The CDR3 nucleotides read TGTGCCAGCAGTCGGACACTAGCGGGAGTTGGGAATGAGCAGTTCTTC. Based on the CDR3 plus reference TRBV28 and TRBJ2-1, the full variable domain is DVKVTQSSRYLVKRTGEKVFLECVQDMDHENMFWYRQDPGLGLRLIYFSYDVKMKEKGDIPEGYSVSREKKERFSLILESASTNQTSMYLCASSRTLAGVGNEQFFGPGTRLTVL.

The CDR3 DNA sequence: TGTGCCAGTAGTATTCCAGGAATGGTCTATGGCTACACCTTC. Its translation: CASSIPGMVYGYTF. The J gene is TRBJ1-2, the V gene TRBV19; D gene unclear. CDR1 is LNHDA, CDR2 SQIVND, per germline (reference sequence). Trimming took off 3 bases at V and 4 bases at J, with 12 bases between the two ends. The length of the CDR3 is 14 residues.

This clonotype was counted at least ten times. The chain uses TRBV27 and TRBJ2-1, with 10 bases that match TRBD2. The CDR3 has 15 amino acids. After removal of 3 bases from V and 8 bases from J, the junction contained 7 bases not matched to a gene. The germline V gene encodes CDR1 MNHEY and CDR2 SMNVEV (reference sequence). The CDR3 here is CASSFLLAGEDEQFF. As DNA, the CDR3 is TGTGCCAGCAGTTTCCTTCTAGCGGGAGAGGATGAGCAGTTCTTC.

As concerns this clonotype: This may be a read error, as it is one base from a much larger clone. The gene calls are TRBV2 and TRBJ1-2, with TRBD1 as a possible D gene (6 bases). This CDR3 has 13 amino acids. Germline V gene data show CDR1 as SNHLY and CDR2 as FYNNEI. Trimming left V 8 bases short and J 7 bases short, with 17 bases between. CDR3 bases: TGTGCCAGCCAGGGGCATGGTGGAGGTGGCTACACCTTC. It specifies CASQGHGGGGYTF.

This clonotype was counted ten times or more. The chain employs TRBV7-3 and TRBJ2-5, with D perhaps matching TRBD2 (5 bases). CDR1 and CDR2 from the germline V gene are SGHTA and FQGTGA. This CDR3 is built from 13 residues. The ends were cut back, 3 bases at V and 5 bases at J, with 10 bases in the middle. The CDR3 DNA reads TGTGCCAGCAGCTTGGCGGAGGAGGAGACCCAGTACTTC. It translates to CASSLAEEETQYF.

This clonotype has a count of ten or more. The chain couples TRBV3-1 to TRBJ2-3; D is undetermined. CDR3 length equals 14 residues. V was shortened by 3 bases and J by 1 base, with 8 bases between the two germline ends. Per the germline V gene, CDR1 is LGHDT and CDR2 is YNNKEL (reference sequence). Written as DNA, the CDR3 is TGTGCCAGCAGCCAGAACTACGGCACAGATACGCAGTATTTT. Its translation is CASSQNYGTDTQYF.

The chain recombines TRBV19 with TRBJ1-5; TRBD1 might be the D (5 bases). The length of the CDR3 is 19 residues. V gave up 9 bases and J gave up 0 bases, with 27 bases separating them. In germline, CDR1 is LNHDA, CDR2 SQIVND (reference sequence). CDR3: CASQRPRGTGLYSNQPQHF. The CDR3 DNA is TGTGCCAGCCAGAGGCCCCGCGGGACGGGACTTTATAGCAATCAGCCCCAGCATTTT. The variable domain in full, with the rest retrieved from reference TRBV19 and TRBJ1-5, is DGGITQSPKYLFRKEGQNVTLSCEQNLNHDAMYWYRQDPGQGLRLIYYSQIVNDFQKGDIAEGYSVSREKKESFPLTVTSAQKNPTAFYLCASQRPRGTGLYSNQPQHFGDGTRLSIL.

This chain links TRBV4-1 with TRBJ1-3; D is uncertain. The germline V and J ends were trimmed by 0 bases and 0 bases, with 12 bases remaining between them. CDR1 is MGHRA, CDR2 YSYEKL, per germline. The CDR3 length is 17 residues. CDR3 coding DNA: TGCGCCAGCAGCCAAGAAGGGTCCCCCAACTCTGGAAACACCATATATTTT. This translates into CASSQEGSPNSGNTIYF.

This clonotype has just a few counts. The chain combines TRBV11-3 with TRBJ1-1, with D hard to call. With 2 bases removed from V and 0 bases from J, the gap between germline ends came to 13 bases. CDR1 is SGHNT, CDR2 YENEEA, per germline. CDR3 length: 16 residues. The CDR3 is CASSLFSRRLNTEAFF. The CDR3 DNA sequence: TGTGCCAGCAGCTTATTCAGTAGACGGTTGAACACTGAAGCTTTCTTT.

There are many counts of this clonotype. This rearrangement joins TRBV11-2 to TRBJ1-5; D remains unclear. CDR1 SGHAT and CDR2 FQNNGV come from the germline V gene. V was trimmed by 3 bases and J by 2 bases, leaving 11 bases between them. The CDR3 is 15 residues long. The CDR3 coding sequence is TGTGCCAGCAGCTTTGGAGCTACAGGCAATCAGCCCCAGCATTTT. Translation: CASSFGATGNQPQHF.

This clonotype was observed at least ten times. This chain links TRBV6-6 with TRBJ1-2, with D hard to call. Trimming removed 2 bases from V and 6 bases from J, with 7 bases in between. Germline CDR1 is MNHNY and CDR2 is SVGAGI (reference sequence). The CDR3 runs 12 residues. The CDR3 spells CASSYGRDGYTF. The CDR3 nucleotides read TGTGCCAGCAGTTACGGGAGGGATGGCTACACCTTC.

This clonotype showed up just a few times. The chain uses TRBV19 and TRBJ1-1; TRBD1 matches 11 bases. This CDR3 has 16 residues. In germline, CDR1 is LNHDA, CDR2 SQIVND (reference sequence). J was trimmed by 4 bases and V by 5 bases; bases with no gene match: 9. CDR3 loop: CASSPGQGVYSTEAFF. The CDR3 region has the DNA TGTGCCAGTAGTCCGGGACAGGGGGTCTATAGCACTGAAGCTTTCTTT.

This chain links TRBV7-2 with TRBJ2-7; D is undetermined. CDR3 size: 16 residues. Trimming cost V 0 bases and J 2 bases, with 14 bases left between them. CDR1 is SGHTA, CDR2 FQGNSA, per germline. This chain's CDR3 is CASSLALGVGTYEQYF. The CDR3 nucleotides read TGTGCCAGCAGCTTAGCGCTAGGAGTGGGGACCTACGAGCAGTACTTC.

In its sample, this clonotype was seen many times. The chain has TRBV20-1 and TRBJ1-1; D ambiguous. Trimming shortened V by 6 bases and J by 1 base, and 12 bases separated the two germline ends. The length of the CDR3 is 13 residues. Germline V gene data show CDR1 as DFQATT and CDR2 as SNEGSKA (reference sequence). CDR3 in DNA: TGCAGTGCGCGTCGGGTGACGAACACTGAAGCTTTCTTT. Residues: CSARRVTNTEAFF.

This clonotype was counted at least ten times. The gene calls are TRBV7-2 and TRBJ2-5; a possible D gene is TRBD1 (6 bases). The germline CDR1 and CDR2 sequences are SGHTA and FQGNSA. This CDR3 is 15 amino acids long. Trimming took 2 bases from V and 4 from J, leaving 14 bases between them. In DNA, the CDR3 is TGTGCCAGCAGCTTAACAGGGTCGCTAGGAGAGACCCAGTACTTC. It codes for CASSLTGSLGETQYF.

This clonotype was seen more than once but under ten times. The CDR3 nucleotides read TGCGCCAGCACGAATGGGGGCTACGAGCAGTACTTC. This gives the protein CASTNGGYEQYF. V and J are TRBV10-2 and TRBJ2-7; D tentatively reads TRBD1 or TRBD2 (5 bases each). Looked up from germline, CDR1 is WSHSY and CDR2 is SAAADI. The CDR3 extends over 12 amino acids. Deletions cut 7 bases from V and 3 bases from J, with 10 bases between.

This clonotype was counted at least ten times. CDR3 nucleotide sequence: TGTGCCAGCAGCCTCGAGCCCGGGACAGGGGACAATGAGCAGTTCTTC. Protein product: CASSLEPGTGDNEQFF. The V call is TRBV2, the J call TRBJ2-1; 10 nucleotides match TRBD1. Germline V gives CDR1 SNHLY, CDR2 FYNNEI. The J segment lost 5 bases and the V segment lost 6 bases, leaving 10 bases of the junction unmatched. CDR3 length: 16 residues. The whole variable domain, filled in from reference TRBV2 and TRBJ2-1, reads EPEVTQTPSHQVTQMGQEVILRCVPISNHLYFYWYRQILGQKVEFLVSFYNNEISEKSEIFDDQFSVERPDGSNFTLKIRSTKLEDSAMYFCASSLEPGTGDNEQFFGPGTRLTVL.

The table lists this clonotype with many counts. The CDR3 here is CASSLRTSKTQYF. The CDR3 DNA sequence: TGTGCCAGCAGCCTACGGACTAGCAAAACGCAGTATTTT. The chain recombines TRBV27 with TRBJ2-3; TRBD2 matches 8 bases. The ends lost 6 bases at V and 9 bases at J; junction bases unmatched: 8. CDR1 is MNHEY and CDR2 is SMNVEV in the germline V gene (reference sequence). This CDR3 comprises 13 residues.

This clonotype came up a few times. V is TRBV9 and J is TRBJ1-5, with D unclear. Trimming removed 1 base at V and 1 base at J, with 6 bases between. CDR3 size: 14 residues. The germline gives CDR1 SGDLS, CDR2 YYNGEE. This chain's CDR3 is CASSVSGSNQPQHF. The CDR3 coding sequence is TGTGCCAGCAGCGTATCGGGGAGCAATCAGCCCCAGCATTTT.

This clonotype showed up many times. The V and J genes are TRBV6-5 and TRBJ2-7; D uncertain. CDR1 and CDR2 from the germline V gene are MNHEY and SVGAGI. CDR3 size: 11 residues. V was shortened by 2 bases and J by 6 bases, with 5 bases between the two germline ends. In DNA form, the CDR3 reads TGTGCCAGCAGTTACATGGGCGAGCAGTACTTC. Residues: CASSYMGEQYF.

The V gene is TRBV5-1, the J gene TRBJ2-5; 11 bases are a match to TRBD1. Germline lookup yields CDR1 SGHRS and CDR2 YFSETQ. The CDR3 has 15 amino acids. V lost 3 bases, J lost 3 bases, and 4 bases stayed unmatched. CDR3 region: CASSWGQGVEETQYF. The CDR3 bases are TGCGCCAGCAGCTGGGGACAGGGGGTGGAAGAGACCCAGTACTTC.

The V and J genes are TRBV6-5 and TRBJ2-2; D gene unclear. V lost 4 bases, J lost 5 bases, and 8 bases lay in between. CDR3 length: 13 amino acids. Germline CDR1 is MNHEY and CDR2 is SVGAGI. In nucleotides, the CDR3 is TGTGCCAGCAGTTCGACACTGACCGGGGAGCTGTTTTTT. The encoded protein is CASSSTLTGELFF.